Below, 18 T cell receptor beta chains from the same sample are listed, as sequenced in a study of PD-1 and CTLA-4 blockade in melanoma. The table came from immunoSEQ multiplex PCR; TCRdb's copy has only in-frame clones and leaves some out. The profile covers 34,000 or so clones, with roughly 90% appearing a single time and more than 5.5% taken by the ten largest. The sequencing used CD8+ T cells from peripheral blood, collected from a patient given anti-PD-1 treatment. The receptors shown here come from a human donor with melanoma.

This chain uses TRBV4-2 with TRBJ1-1; D is unresolved. Germline V gene data show CDR1 as LGHNA and CDR2 as YNFKEQ. The V and J ends lost 0 bases and 5 bases respectively, with 13 bases between them. The CDR3 runs to 15 residues. This chain's CDR3 is CASSQDSISGTEAFF. The CDR3 DNA follows: TGTGCCAGCAGCCAAGATTCTATCAGTGGGACTGAAGCTTTCTTT.

This clone was seen a few times. The CDR3, as DNA: TGTGCCAGCAGCCCAGGGACAGCAAATCAGCCCCAGCATTTT. It yields the protein CASSPGTANQPQHF. V gene TRBV7-2 combines with J gene TRBJ1-5, with 7 bases fitting TRBD1. The V gene end was trimmed by 5 bases and the J gene end by 4 bases; junction bases not matched to a gene: 5. CDR1 SGHTA and CDR2 FQGNSA come from the germline V gene. The CDR3 runs 14 residues.

The chain uses TRBV4-1 and TRBJ1-2; 7 bases align to TRBD1. The germline V gene has CDR1 MGHRA and CDR2 YSYEKL. The CDR3 is 14 amino acids. The trim removed 3 bases at V and 3 bases at J, leaving 4 bases unmatched. The CDR3 spells CASSQTGTDYGYTF. The CDR3 coding sequence is TGCGCCAGCAGCCAGACCGGGACAGACTATGGCTACACCTTC.

The rearrangement joins TRBV29-1 to TRBJ2-3; 10 bases are a match to TRBD1. The CDR3 totals 15 residues. The germline CDR1 and CDR2 sequences are SQVTM and ANQGSEA. J lost 3 bases, V lost 1 base, and 4 bases had no gene match. CDR3 bases: TGCAGCGTTGAAGTCCGGACAGGGGGAACAGATACGCAGTATTTT. Its protein product is CSVEVRTGGTDTQYF.

The CDR3 DNA follows: TGTGCCAGCAGCTTACTTAACATTCTAGCGGGGGTTAACAATGAGCAGTTCTTC. It yields the protein CASSLLNILAGVNNEQFF. The chain combines TRBV7-2 with TRBJ2-1; 10 bases fit TRBD2. Per the germline V gene, CDR1 is SGHTA and CDR2 is FQGNSA. This CDR3 region has 18 residues. J lost 5 bases, V lost 2 bases, and 12 bases had no gene match.

V gene TRBV4-3 combines with J gene TRBJ1-5; TRBD1 matches 7 bases. The ends lost 1 base at V and 4 bases at J; junction bases unmatched: 1. CDR1 LGHNA and CDR2 YSLEER come from the germline V gene. The CDR3 consists of 14 residues. This CDR3 is CASSQAQGNQPQHF. The CDR3 DNA reads TGCGCCAGCAGCCAAGCACAGGGGAATCAGCCCCAGCATTTT.

J is TRBJ2-3 and V is TRBV21-1; the D call TRBD2 from the table was never checked on the DNA. TRBV21-1 constitutes a pseudogene. CDR3 size: 18 residues. DNA for the CDR3: TGTGCCAGCAGCAAAGGAAAGAGGGAAAGGTCGAGCACAGATACGCAGTATTTT. Translating gives CASSKGKRERSSTDTQYF.

V and J are TRBV6-5 and TRBJ2-1; 14 positions match TRBD2. Germline V CDR1 and CDR2: MNHEY, SVGAGI. The CDR3 runs 16 residues. J gave up 7 bases and V 4 bases, and 6 bases lay outside the gene matches. The CDR3 spells CASSLTSGGARNEQFF. CDR3 nucleotides: TGTGCCAGCAGTTTGACTAGCGGGGGGGCCCGGAATGAGCAGTTCTTC.

This clone has just one count. The sample contains more than one DNA sequence encoding this CDR3. The gene calls are TRBV28 and TRBJ1-5; unclear D gene. The CDR3 is 13 amino acids. CDR1 and CDR2 from the germline V gene are MDHEN and SYDVKM. Trimming shortened V by 2 bases and J by 3 bases, and 5 bases separated the two germline ends. CDR3 in DNA: TGTGCCAGCAGTTTAGGGCACAATCAGCCCCAGCATTTT. Its protein is CASSLGHNQPQHF.

V usage is TRBV11-2 and J usage is TRBJ1-1; 9 bases align to TRBD1. In germline, CDR1 is SGHAT, CDR2 FQNNGV. V lost 4 bases, J lost 10 bases, and 10 bases stayed unmatched. The CDR3 totals 14 residues. The CDR3 protein is CASSSTGGVELAFF. The CDR3, as DNA: TGTGCCAGCAGCTCGACAGGGGGAGTTGAGTTAGCTTTCTTT.

The V and J genes are TRBV27 and TRBJ1-1, with D unclear. Germline assignment: CDR1 MNHEY and CDR2 SMNVEV (reference sequence). Deletions cut 4 bases from V and 7 bases from J, with 7 bases between. The CDR3 is 11 residues long. In DNA, the CDR3 is TGTGCCAGCAGTTCCTCAGGTGAAGCTTTCTTT. It codes for CASSSSGEAFF.

This sequence joins TRBV27 and TRBJ1-6; D unresolved. CDR1 is MNHEY and CDR2 is SMNVEV in the germline V gene (reference sequence). The ends were cut back, 4 bases at V and 7 bases at J, with 5 bases in the middle. This CDR3 has 12 residues. The CDR3 nucleotides read TGTGCCAGCAGTTCCCCGAATTCACCCCTCCACTTT. This sequence encodes CASSSPNSPLHF.

This chain connects TRBV6-2 or TRBV6-3 to TRBJ2-7, with D perhaps matching TRBD1 (6 bases). CDR1 and CDR2 from the germline V gene are MNHEY and SVGEGT. This CDR3 is built from 14 residues. V lost 6 bases and J lost 4, with 16 bases in between. Here the CDR3 DNA reads TGTGCCAGCAGCCTAGGGGACAACATGTACGAGCAGTACTTC. This sequence encodes CASSLGDNMYEQYF.

V and J are TRBV7-9 and TRBJ2-7; D is uncertain. Trimming stripped 5 bases from V and 5 bases from J, with 10 bases between. The CDR3 is 12 residues long. CDR1 SEHNR and CDR2 FQNEAQ come from the germline V gene (reference sequence). CDR3 region: CASSPLAHEQYF. Written as DNA, the CDR3 is TGTGCCAGCAGCCCCCTGGCCCACGAGCAGTACTTC.

The chain carries TRBV4-1 and TRBJ2-6, with D possibly being TRBD1 or TRBD2 (5 bases each). The CDR3 contains 16 residues. In germline, CDR1 is MGHRA, CDR2 YSYEKL. V dropped 1 base and J dropped 4 bases, with 11 bases sitting between them. In DNA, the CDR3 is TGCGCCAGCAGCCAAGTCCCCGGGGCCGGGGCCAACGTCCTGACTTTC. It encodes CASSQVPGAGANVLTF.

The rearrangement uses TRBV28 and TRBJ2-1, with TRBD2 identical over 9 bases. V dropped 4 bases and J dropped 6; count of bases not matched to a gene: 4. The CDR3 contains 14 residues. Germline V lookup: CDR1 MDHEN, CDR2 SYDVKM. The CDR3 coding sequence is TGTGCCAGCAGTTCCGGGACTAGCCGCAATGAGCAGTTCTTC. Protein sequence: CASSSGTSRNEQFF.

This chain joins TRBV29-1 and TRBJ2-7; a possible D gene is TRBD1 (6 bases). Germline CDR1 SQVTM, CDR2 ANQGSEA. Deletions cut 6 bases from V and 4 bases from J, with 16 bases between. The CDR3 extends over 13 amino acids. The CDR3 bases are TGCAGCGTAGGACAGCTCACCGGGTACGAGCAGTACTTC. This translates into CSVGQLTGYEQYF.

V gene TRBV16 combines with J gene TRBJ1-2; the D is unclear. This CDR3 comprises 15 residues. V was shortened by 4 bases and J by 1 base, with 13 bases between the two germline ends. Germline V gene lookup returns CDR1 KGHSY and CDR2 FQNENV. CDR3 nucleotides: TGTGCCAGCAGCCCCCCGATAGGCGGTAACTATGGCTACACCTTC. This gives the protein CASSPPIGGNYGYTF.